This is a list of T cell receptor beta chains from one sample in a study of T cells after yellow fever vaccination. TCRdb independently ran MiXCR on the 5' RACE reads; one entry per CDR3 protein. The repertoire consists of 340,000 or so distinct CDR3 sequences, with under 15% occurring once and the leading ten covering 2.5% to 4%. Sequenced here: CD4+ T cells sorted from PBMCs, sampled 15 days after the yellow fever booster vaccination. Receptors originate from a man between 18 and 29 years old who received the YFV17D yellow fever vaccine. Each CDR3 is given with its conserved first and last residue. D genes are given only for firm matches. The size field is filled for only some rows; it gives once, few, many or a size class.

J	V	D	size	CDR3	DNA
TRBJ1-5	TRBV12-3/TRBV12-4	TRBD1	-	CASSRDRGRSNQPQHF	TGTGCCAGCAGTCGGGACAGGGGAAGAAGCAATCAGCCCCAGCATTTT
TRBJ1-2	TRBV6-5	-	few	CASSYSTRDYGYTF	TGTGCCAGCAGTTACTCGACCAGGGACTATGGCTACACCTTC
TRBJ2-1	TRBV6-1	-	few	CASSEALGGGKGFF	TGTGCCAGCAGTGAAGCGCTAGGTGGGGGAAAAGGGTTCTTC
TRBJ1-5	TRBV18	TRBD1	few	CASSPRGQGVRQPQHF	TGTGCCAGCTCACCACGCGGTCAGGGGGTTAGACAGCCCCAGCATTTT
TRBJ1-2	TRBV2	-	-	CANRQGRNYGYTF	TGTGCCAACCGACAAGGACGGAACTATGGCTACACCTTC
TRBJ2-7	TRBV7-2	TRBD2	few	CASSLASGGALKQYF	TGTGCCAGCAGCTTAGCTAGCGGGGGGGCTCTCAAGCAGTACTTC
TRBJ1-3	TRBV7-8	-	few	CASGPGLQFNTIYF	TGTGCCAGCGGCCCCGGACTACAGTTTAACACCATATATTTT
TRBJ2-7	TRBV6-5	TRBD1	-	CASSQRTGGIQQYF	TGTGCCAGCAGTCAAAGGACAGGGGGCATTCAGCAGTACTTC
TRBJ2-1	TRBV18	-	-	CASRTPAYNEQFF	TGTGCCAGTAGAACGCCCGCCTACAATGAGCAGTTCTTC
TRBJ1-6	TRBV7-2	TRBD1	few	CASSLATGDSPLHF	TGTGCCAGCAGCTTAGCAACAGGGGATTCACCCCTCCACTTT
TRBJ1-5	TRBV9	-	few	CASSSGDSRQPQHF	TGTGCCAGCAGCTCCGGAGACAGTCGACAGCCCCAGCATTTT
TRBJ1-3	TRBV6-5	TRBD1	many	CASSSQPGTGPGNTIYF	TGTGCCAGCAGTTCACAACCCGGGACAGGGCCTGGAAACACCATATATTTT
TRBJ2-3	TRBV30	TRBD2	few	CAWNKDRVPTSGAITDTQYF	TGTGCCTGGAATAAAGACCGGGTTCCGACTAGCGGGGCGATCACAGATACGCAGTATTTT
TRBJ1-5	TRBV6-5	TRBD1	-	CASRRTGGAPQHF	TGTGCCAGCAGAAGGACAGGGGGGGCACCCCAGCATTTT
TRBJ1-6	TRBV4-2	-	many	CASSQDGHSNSPLHF	TGTGCCAGCAGCCAAGATGGGCATAGTAATTCACCCCTCCACTTT
TRBJ2-4	TRBV5-1	-	-	CASSLAGRGAKNIQYF	TGCGCCAGCAGCTTGGCCGGCCGGGGAGCCAAAAACATTCAGTACTTC
TRBJ1-4	TRBV4-3	-	-	CASSQETGDNEKLFF	TGCGCCAGCAGCCAAGAAACCGGCGATAATGAAAAACTGTTTTTT
TRBJ2-3	TRBV27	-	few	CASSTSDTQYF	TGTGCCAGCAGTACCTCTGATACGCAGTATTTT
TRBJ1-1	TRBV11-2	-	few	CASSLDPQGPEAFF	TGTGCCAGCAGCTTAGATCCCCAGGGCCCCGAAGCTTTCTTT
TRBJ2-5	TRBV7-2	TRBD2	few	CASSFPRLAGGGETQYF	TGTGCCAGCAGCTTTCCCCGACTAGCGGGGGGTGGGGAGACCCAGTACTTC
TRBJ1-2	TRBV5-4	TRBD1	-	CASSPAGGEGYTF	TGTGCCAGCAGTCCAGCAGGGGGCGAGGGCTACACCTTC
TRBJ1-5	TRBV5-1	-	many	CASSLSAGAVNQPQHF	TGCGCCAGCAGCTTGTCGGCAGGGGCCGTCAATCAGCCCCAGCATTTT
TRBJ2-3	TRBV2	-	-	CASSARKADTQYF	TGTGCCAGCAGCGCCCGTAAGGCGGATACGCAGTATTTT
TRBJ2-5	TRBV5-4	TRBD1	-	CASRDSRQETQYF	TGTGCCAGCCGGGACAGCCGCCAAGAGACCCAGTACTTC
TRBJ2-3	TRBV12-3/TRBV12-4	-	many	CASSFAGSPDTQYF	TGTGCCAGCAGTTTCGCGGGGTCCCCAGATACGCAGTATTTT
TRBJ2-3	TRBV5-4	-	-	CASSLVTGTTIDTQYF	TGTGCCAGCAGCTTGGTCACCGGGACAACTATAGATACGCAGTATTTT
TRBJ1-6	TRBV20-1	-	few	CSALEGRVYSPLHF	TGCAGTGCACTCGAGGGCAGGGTCTATTCACCCCTCCACTTT
TRBJ1-3	TRBV5-1	-	-	CASTQVLGGNTIYF	TGCGCCAGCACTCAGGTCTTAGGTGGAAACACCATATATTTT
TRBJ1-2	TRBV12-3/TRBV12-4	-	-	CASSTGQINYGYTF	TGTGCCAGCAGCACAGGACAAATTAACTATGGCTACACCTTC